This T cell receptor (beta chain) was found in a study of blood T cell repertoires in COVID-19. Across the study: Acute-phase and convalescent COVID-19 samples originated in the United States, Italy and Spain.

This CDR3 has 16 residues. V gave up 3 bases and J gave up 0 bases, with 15 bases separating them. Germline V lookup: CDR1 DFQATT, CDR2 SNEGSKA (reference sequence). This clone was seen once. Measured with immunoSEQ multiplex PCR; TCRdb has only the in-frame clones, and not every one. The table shows 150,000 to 200,000 clones, with roughly nine tenths occurring only once. The sequenced sample consisted of peripheral blood. The receptor comes from a man in his late teens or twenties who had recovered from COVID-19. The rearrangement uses TRBV20-1 and TRBJ1-5, with D possibly being TRBD1 (5 bases). CDR3 region: CSASSDRIYSNQPQHF. CDR3 DNA sequence: TGCAGTGCTAGTTCCGACAGAATCTATAGCAATCAGCCCCAGCATTTT.